This entry lists 27 T cell receptor beta chains sequenced from one sample in a study of T cells in Graves' hyperthyroidism and ophthalmopathy. Amplification targeted TCR beta CDR3 regions from RNA transcripts. The TCR CDR3 was amplified in a first-round RT-PCR using the HTBI primer set. Each CDR3 protein is one row after TCRdb ran MiXCR on the multiplex PCR reads. Of approximately 300,000 distinct CDR3 sequences listed, approximately 17% were seen once; the top ten hold approximately 33%. Sequenced sample: blood. These receptors all come from a man aged 25 to 40 with Graves' hyperthyroidism.

This clonotype was counted at least ten times. The chain recombines TRBV7-2 with TRBJ2-7, with 11 bases lining up with TRBD1. V shed 5 bases, J shed 4 bases, and the junction held 7 bases outside the gene matches. CDR1 is SGHTA and CDR2 is FQGNSA in the germline V gene. This CDR3 is 15 amino acids long. The CDR3 region is CASSPGQGARYEQYF. CDR3 nucleotides: TGTGCCAGCAGCCCCGGACAGGGGGCGAGGTACGAGCAGTACTTC.

The chain links TRBV4-1 to TRBJ2-1; 9 bases are shared with TRBD1. This CDR3 has 18 amino acids. The J segment lost 5 bases and the V segment lost 1 base, leaving 12 bases of the junction unmatched. CDR1 MGHRA and CDR2 YSYEKL come from the germline V gene. For the CDR3, the DNA is TGCGCCAGCAGCCAAGTTAGCGCGGACAGGGGACCGCACAATGAGCAGTTCTTC. Amino acids: CASSQVSADRGPHNEQFF.

This clonotype was counted between two and nine times. The rearrangement links TRBV6-1 to TRBJ2-2; 7 positions match TRBD1. The CDR3 totals 14 residues. Germline V CDR1 and CDR2: MNHNS, SASEGT. V trimming: 10 bases; J trimming: 7 bases; junction bases outside the gene matches: 12. Here the CDR3 reads CATQQGYQVGELFF. The DNA for the CDR3 is TGTGCCACCCAACAGGGGTATCAGGTCGGGGAGCTGTTTTTT.

This clonotype has a handful of counts. The chain joins TRBV12-3 or TRBV12-4 to TRBJ2-5, with D perhaps TRBD1 (5 bases). V lost 3 bases to trimming and J lost 7 bases, with 9 bases between them. The CDR3 totals 12 residues. CDR3 nucleotide sequence: TGTGCCAGCAGTTTTAGTAGGGGGACCCAGTACTTC. It encodes CASSFSRGTQYF.

This clonotype has at least ten counts. This chain connects TRBV24-1 to TRBJ2-7, with 15 bases matching TRBD2. The CDR3 sequence is 17 residues long. V dropped 4 bases and J dropped 4; count of bases not matched to a gene: 7. The germline V gene has CDR1 KGHDR and CDR2 SFDVKD. CDR3 amino acids: CATSDSGLAGGQYEQYF. As DNA, the CDR3 is TGTGCCACCAGTGACTCTGGACTAGCGGGAGGGCAGTACGAGCAGTACTTC.

The chain carries TRBV14 and TRBJ2-1; D uncertain. Deletions cut 2 bases from V and 8 bases from J, with 16 bases between. Germline V CDR1 and CDR2: SGHDN, FVKESK. The CDR3 runs to 15 residues. The CDR3 loop reads CASSQLGRRADEQFF. CDR3 coding DNA: TGTGCCAGCAGCCAATTAGGTAGAAGGGCCGATGAGCAGTTCTTC.

The V gene is TRBV9, the J gene TRBJ2-3, with TRBD1 identical over 7 bases. There are 12 residues in the CDR3. Trimming at V came to 4 bases and at J to 7 bases, leaving 3 bases not matched to a gene. Germline CDR1 reads SGDLS; CDR2 reads YYNGEE. CDR3 region: CASSPRGNTQYF. The CDR3 nucleotides read TGTGCCAGCAGCCCCAGGGGGAATACGCAGTATTTT.

The rearrangement links TRBV19 to TRBJ2-3, with D maybe TRBD2 (7 bases). Between the trimmed V and J ends, which lost 9 bases and 0 bases, there was a span of 13 bases. The CDR3 has 14 amino acids. From germline, CDR1 is LNHDA and CDR2 SQIVND (reference sequence). In DNA, the CDR3 is TGTGCCAGCGGGGGGCCAGAAAGCACAGATACGCAGTATTTT. It yields the protein CASGGPESTDTQYF.

This clonotype has just a few counts. The chain couples TRBV9 to TRBJ1-5, with 10 positions matching TRBD1. Germline lookup yields CDR1 SGDLS and CDR2 YYNGEE. The J segment lost 1 base and the V segment lost 4 bases, leaving 2 bases of the junction unmatched. The CDR3 length is 15 residues. CDR3 bases: TGTGCCAGCAGCCGGACAGGGGGGAGCAATCAGCCCCAGCATTTT. It translates to CASSRTGGSNQPQHF.

In this sample, this clonotype turned up a few times. The rearrangement links TRBV7-3 to TRBJ1-2, with 8 positions matching TRBD1. The CDR3 has 15 amino acids. The germline CDR1 and CDR2 sequences are SGHTA and FQGTGA. The junction had 13 bases not matched to a gene; V was cut back by 6 bases and J by 7 bases. CDR3 residues: CASRPSGGRSGGYTF. For the CDR3, the DNA is TGTGCCAGCAGACCATCAGGGGGCCGTTCGGGTGGCTACACCTTC.

V gene TRBV6-2 or TRBV6-3 combines with J gene TRBJ2-2, with 7 nucleotides matching TRBD1. Germline V gene data show CDR1 as MNHEY and CDR2 as SVGEGT. The CDR3 consists of 17 residues. The V segment lost 2 bases and the J segment 1 base; nucleotides outside the gene matches: 7. The CDR3 spells CASSYPTGQVNTGELFF. DNA of the CDR3: TGTGCCAGCAGTTACCCAACCGGACAGGTGAACACCGGGGAGCTGTTTTTT.

In the case of this clonotype: This clone may be a read error of a much larger clone one base away. The rearrangement joins TRBV7-7 to TRBJ2-3, with TRBD2 matching over 11 bases. The CDR3 is 17 amino acids. Germline CDR1 reads SSHAT; CDR2 reads FNYEAQ (reference sequence). The chain's CDR3 is CASSPHLTSGRTDTQYF. The CDR3 DNA reads as TGTGCTAGCAGCCCTCATCTCACTAGCGGGAGAACAGATACGCAGTATTTT.

This clonotype occurred many times. Relative to the germline gene, one junction end is altered; a read error may explain this. The V call is TRBV2, the J call TRBJ1-1; D not resolved. The CDR3 is made up of 13 amino acids. CDR1 and CDR2 from the germline V gene are SNHLY and FYNNEI. In DNA form, the CDR3 reads TGTGCCAGCAGGGAAGAGGGGAACACTGAAGCTTTCTTT. It translates to CASREEGNTEAFF.

Ten or more counts support this clonotype. The rearrangement links TRBV7-2 to TRBJ2-3; D may be TRBD1 (5 bases). The CDR3 contains 17 residues. The V gene's germline CDR1 is SGHTA and CDR2 FQGNSA. Deletions cut 4 bases from V and 2 bases from J, with 19 bases between. The CDR3 bases are TGTGCCAGCAGCTCTACTGCAAGGGGAAGGTACACAGATACGCAGTATTTT. This codes for CASSSTARGRYTDTQYF.

V is TRBV30 and J is TRBJ1-3; no reliable D call. Germline CDR1 GTSNPN, CDR2 SVGIG (reference sequence). The CDR3 has 12 residues. The V end was cut by 1 base, the J end by 3 bases, with 4 bases between. The DNA of the CDR3 is TGTGCCTGGAGTGGGGTTGGAAACACCATATATTTT. Translating gives CAWSGVGNTIYF.

The V call is TRBV6-1, the J call TRBJ1-5; D gene unclear. From germline, CDR1 is MNHNS and CDR2 SASEGT. This CDR3 has 15 residues. The ends were cut back, 0 bases at V and 9 bases at J, with 15 bases in the middle. The CDR3 nucleotides are TGTGCCAGCAGTGAAGCGATTGGGCAGCCTTGGCCCCAGCATTTT. As protein: CASSEAIGQPWPQHF.

This clonotype has at least ten counts. The chain uses TRBV27 and TRBJ2-1; D is unclear. Trimming took off 6 bases at V and 4 bases at J, with 10 bases between the two ends. Germline CDR1 MNHEY, CDR2 SMNVEV (reference sequence). This CDR3 has 13 residues. CDR3 loop: CASSREAYNEQFF. The DNA for the CDR3 is TGTGCCAGCAGCCGAGAGGCATACAATGAGCAGTTCTTC.

The J gene is TRBJ2-3, the V gene TRBV10-3, with 8 positions matching TRBD1. CDR1 is ENHRY and CDR2 is SYGVKD in the germline V gene. The CDR3 length is 16 residues. V was pared by 6 bases and J by 4 bases, with 12 bases of the junction left unmatched. The CDR3 spells CAIRGPGRGLADTQYF. In nucleotides, the CDR3 is TGTGCCATCAGGGGGCCCGGCAGGGGGCTAGCAGATACGCAGTATTTT.

This clonotype has ten or more counts. The rearrangement uses TRBV6-5 and TRBJ1-1, with D uncertain. The germline V gene has CDR1 MNHEY and CDR2 SVGAGI. There are 13 residues in the CDR3. V was shortened by 2 bases and J by 1 base, with 5 bases between the two germline ends. CDR3 in DNA: TGTGCCAGCAGTTACGAGGAGAACACTGAAGCTTTCTTT. It codes for CASSYEENTEAFF.

The chain links TRBV2 to TRBJ2-2; D possibly corresponds to TRBD2 (6 bases). Trimming shortened V by 11 bases and J by 14 bases, and 24 bases separated the two germline ends. Germline lookup yields CDR1 SNHLY and CDR2 FYNNEI. CDR3 size: 13 residues. This CDR3 is CALSARGAGKLFF. The CDR3 bases are TGTGCCTTAAGCGCCCGGGGCGCGGGGAAACTGTTTTTT. The whole variable domain, remainder taken from reference TRBV2 and TRBJ2-2, is EPEVTQTPSHQVTQMGQEVILRCVPISNHLYFYWYRQILGQKVEFLVSFYNNEISEKSEIFDDQFSVERPDGSNFTLKIRSTKLEDSAMYFCALSARGAGKLFFGEGSRLTVL.

This clonotype showed up just a few times. The gene calls are TRBV10-1 and TRBJ2-7; 10 bases fit TRBD2. Trimming removed 3 bases from V and 2 bases from J; junction bases left unmatched: 4. This CDR3 contains 15 residues. Germline assignment: CDR1 WNHNN and CDR2 SYGVQD (reference sequence). The CDR3 is CASSELAGRTYEQYF. The CDR3 nucleotides read TGCGCCAGCAGTGAACTAGCGGGGAGAACCTACGAGCAGTACTTC.

This clonotype was seen many times. The CDR3: CASSPVAGDYGYTF. For the CDR3, the DNA is TGTGCCAGCAGCCCCGTAGCAGGAGACTATGGCTACACCTTC. The chain links TRBV7-8 to TRBJ1-2; D remains ambiguous. Trimming pared 5 bases from V and 3 bases from J, leaving 13 bases between. CDR3 size: 14 residues. In germline, CDR1 is SGHVS, CDR2 FQNEAQ. Drawing the rest from reference TRBV7-8 and TRBJ1-2, the complete variable domain is GAGVSQSPRYKVAKRGQDVALRCDPISGHVSLFWYQQALGQGPEFLTYFQNEAQLDKSGLPSDRFFAERPEGSVSTLKIQRTQQEDSAVYLCASSPVAGDYGYTFGSGTRLTVV.

This clonotype was observed many times. The chain is built from TRBV11-2 and TRBJ2-7, with 11 nucleotides matching TRBD2. V shed 5 bases and J 4 bases; nucleotides not matched to a gene: 4. Germline values: CDR1 SGHAT, CDR2 FQNNGV. CDR3 length: 14 residues. The CDR3 nucleotides are TGTGCCAGCAGCACCGGGACTAGCGGTTACGAGCAGTACTTC. Translation: CASSTGTSGYEQYF. Full variable domain (outside the CDR3, taken from reference TRBV11-2 and TRBJ2-7): EAGVAQSPRYKIIEKRQSVAFWCNPISGHATLYWYQQILGQGPKLLIQFQNNGVVDDSQLPKDRFSAERLKGVDSTLKIQPAKLEDSAVYLCASSTGTSGYEQYFGPGTRLTVT.

This clonotype has ten or more counts. CDR3 bases: TGTGCCTGGAGGGGCAGCGGGGGTCAGCCCCAGCATTTT. It codes for CAWRGSGGQPQHF. V usage is TRBV30 and J usage is TRBJ1-5; D might be TRBD1 (5 bases). CDR1 and CDR2 (germline): GTSNPN, SVGIG (reference sequence). CDR3 length: 13 amino acids. V shed 3 bases and J shed 6 bases, with 12 bases lying between them.

The chain joins TRBV25-1 to TRBJ2-3; no reliable D call. Germline CDR1 and CDR2: MGHDK and SYGVNS. The CDR3 consists of 15 residues. The V and J ends lost 7 bases and 1 base respectively, with 15 bases between them. The CDR3 is CASMTRREGTDTQYF. In DNA form, the CDR3 reads TGTGCCAGCATGACGAGAAGGGAAGGCACAGATACGCAGTATTTT. Drawing the rest from reference TRBV25-1 and TRBJ2-3, the complete variable domain is EADIYQTPRYLVIGTGKKITLECSQTMGHDKMYWYQQDPGMELHLIHYSYGVNSTEKGDLSSESTVSRIRTEHFPLTLESARPSHTSQYLCASMTRREGTDTQYFGPGTRLTVL.

The table lists this clonotype with a few counts. CDR3 DNA: TGCAGCGTTCCCAGTGGACAGGGGGCGAACAATGAGCAGTTCTTC. Amino acids: CSVPSGQGANNEQFF. This chain connects TRBV29-1 to TRBJ2-1; 11 bases map to TRBD1. The length of the CDR3 is 15 residues. Trimming removed 5 bases from V and 5 bases from J; junction bases left unmatched: 8. Germline V gives CDR1 SQVTM, CDR2 ANQGSEA.

This clonotype was counted once. The germline gene is not matched at one end of the junction; a read error may be the cause. This chain links TRBV11-2 with TRBJ2-1; TRBD1 is a possible D gene (8 bases). Germline CDR1 is SGHAT and CDR2 is FQNNGV. The CDR3 is made up of 16 amino acids. The CDR3 sequence is CASSLGTGTNYNDQSF. The CDR3 bases are TGTGCCAGCAGCTTAGGGACAGGGACTAACTACAATGATCAGTCCTTC.